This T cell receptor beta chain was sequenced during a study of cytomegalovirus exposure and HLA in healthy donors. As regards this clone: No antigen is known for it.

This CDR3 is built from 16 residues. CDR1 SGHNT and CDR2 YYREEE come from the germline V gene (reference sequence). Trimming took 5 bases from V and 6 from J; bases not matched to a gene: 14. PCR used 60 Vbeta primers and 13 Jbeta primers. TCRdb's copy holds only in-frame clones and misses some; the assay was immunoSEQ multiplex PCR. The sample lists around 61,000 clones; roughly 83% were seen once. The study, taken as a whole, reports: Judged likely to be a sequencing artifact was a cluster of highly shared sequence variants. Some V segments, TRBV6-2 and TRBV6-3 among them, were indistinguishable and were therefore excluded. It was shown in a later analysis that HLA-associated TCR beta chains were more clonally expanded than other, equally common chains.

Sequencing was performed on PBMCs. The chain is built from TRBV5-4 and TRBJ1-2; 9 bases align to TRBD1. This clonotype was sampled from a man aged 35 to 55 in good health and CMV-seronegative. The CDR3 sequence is CASRKNVLGQGDGYTF. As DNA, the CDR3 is TGTGCCAGCAGAAAAAACGTCCTGGGACAGGGTGATGGCTACACCTTC.